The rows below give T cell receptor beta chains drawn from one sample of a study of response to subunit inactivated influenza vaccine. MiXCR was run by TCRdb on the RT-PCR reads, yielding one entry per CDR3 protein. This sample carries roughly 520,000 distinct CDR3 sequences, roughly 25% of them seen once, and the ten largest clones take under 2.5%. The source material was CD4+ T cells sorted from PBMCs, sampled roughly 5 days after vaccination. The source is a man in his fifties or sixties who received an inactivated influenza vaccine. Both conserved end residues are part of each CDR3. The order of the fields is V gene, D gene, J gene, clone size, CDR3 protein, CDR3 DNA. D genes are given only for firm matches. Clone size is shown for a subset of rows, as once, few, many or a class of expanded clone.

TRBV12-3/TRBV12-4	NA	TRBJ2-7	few	CASSIGQLEQYF	TGTGCCAGCAGTATCGGACAGCTCGAGCAGTACTTC
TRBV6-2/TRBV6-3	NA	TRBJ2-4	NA	CASSSTLAVILDIQYF	TGTGCCAGCAGCTCCACCTTGGCTGTTATTTTGGACATTCAGTACTTC
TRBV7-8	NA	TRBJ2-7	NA	CASNLRGKRGSYF	TGTGCCAGCAATCTAAGAGGGAAGAGGGGGTCGTACTTC
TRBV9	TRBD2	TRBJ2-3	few	CASSVAPPGTTTNTDTQYF	TGTGCCAGCAGCGTAGCCCCCCCCGGGACTACGACGAACACAGATACGCAGTATTTT
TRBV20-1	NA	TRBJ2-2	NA	CSAMRDTGELFF	TGCAGTGCCATGCGGGACACCGGGGAGCTGTTTTTT
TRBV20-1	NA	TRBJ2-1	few	CSAGAEPGEQFF	TGCAGTGCTGGCGCCGAACCAGGAGAGCAGTTCTTC
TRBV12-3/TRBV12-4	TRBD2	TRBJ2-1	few	CASTSRLAGKNEQFF	TGTGCCAGCACCTCGAGACTAGCGGGAAAGAATGAGCAGTTCTTC
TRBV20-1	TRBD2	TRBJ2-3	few	CSAGLAGVDTQYF	TGCAGTGCTGGACTAGCGGGGGTGGATACGCAGTATTTT
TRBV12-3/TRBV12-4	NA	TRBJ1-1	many	CASSFHTEAFF	TGTGCCAGCAGTTTCCACACTGAAGCTTTCTTT
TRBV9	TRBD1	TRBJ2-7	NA	CASSPGGQAGNEQYF	TGTGCCAGCAGCCCCGGGGGACAGGCCGGGAACGAGCAGTACTTC
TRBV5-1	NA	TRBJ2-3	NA	CASSLEKTVTDTQYF	TGCGCCAGCAGCTTGGAGAAAACCGTCACAGATACGCAGTATTTT
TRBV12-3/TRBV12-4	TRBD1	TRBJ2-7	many	CASSLGRGPYEQYF	TGTGCCAGCAGTTTGGGCAGGGGGCCCTACGAGCAGTACTTC
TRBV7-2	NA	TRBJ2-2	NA	CASSGPYTGELFF	TGTGCCAGCAGCGGACCCTACACCGGGGAGCTGTTTTTT
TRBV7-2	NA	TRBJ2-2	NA	CASSSQGGAGELFF	TGTGCCAGCAGCTCACAGGGAGGGGCCGGGGAGCTGTTTTTT
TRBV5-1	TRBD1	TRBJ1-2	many	CASSLAMGQGNGYTF	TGCGCCAGCAGCTTGGCAATGGGACAGGGGAATGGCTACACCTTC
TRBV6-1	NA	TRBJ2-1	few	CASSRALGGPSYNEQFF	TGTGCCAGCAGCCGGGCGTTAGGAGGACCCTCCTACAATGAGCAGTTCTTC
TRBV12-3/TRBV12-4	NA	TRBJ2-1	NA	CASSLSPNNEQFF	TGTGCCAGCAGTTTAAGTCCCAACAATGAGCAGTTCTTC
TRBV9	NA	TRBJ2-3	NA	CASSVAEGSGTQYF	TGTGCCAGCAGCGTAGCTGAGGGATCGGGTACGCAGTATTTT
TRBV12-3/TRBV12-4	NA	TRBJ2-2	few	CATRPGRGNTGELFF	TGTGCCACCCGGCCCGGGAGAGGAAACACCGGGGAGCTGTTTTTT
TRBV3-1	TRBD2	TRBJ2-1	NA	CASSRTSGGRYNEQFF	TGTGCCAGCAGTCGGACTAGCGGGGGGAGGTACAATGAGCAGTTCTTC
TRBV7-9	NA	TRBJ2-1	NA	CASSSIGEEQFF	TGTGCCAGCAGCTCCATCGGTGAGGAGCAGTTCTTC
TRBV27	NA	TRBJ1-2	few	CASSSGTAGYTF	TGTGCCAGCAGTTCCGGGACCGCTGGCTACACCTTC
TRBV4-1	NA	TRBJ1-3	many	CASSQAGSGNTIYF	TGCGCCAGCAGCCAAGCTGGCTCTGGAAACACCATATATTTT
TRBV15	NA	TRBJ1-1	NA	CATSRDGGWGNTEAFF	TGTGCCACCAGCAGAGATGGAGGTTGGGGGAACACTGAAGCTTTCTTT
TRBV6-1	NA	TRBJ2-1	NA	CASTIQVLDGEQFF	TGTGCCAGCACTATTCAGGTTTTGGATGGTGAGCAGTTCTTC